The rows below give T cell receptor beta chains drawn from one sample of a study of T cell changes during pregnancy in multiple sclerosis. Repertoires were generated with immunoSEQ multiplex PCR, while TCRdb's copy carries only in-frame clones and drops some. The repertoire includes over 55,000 clones, about 90% of them detected once, and around 2.3% sits in the top ten. Material: peripheral blood, obtained in the first trimester of pregnancy. These receptors were obtained from a female donor with multiple sclerosis, enrolled in a pregnancy study. CDR3s include the opening cysteine and the closing phenylalanine or tryptophan. D genes are given only for firm matches. Expanded clones get a size class; other rows say once, few or many, or leave the size out.

once	TRBV18	15	TRBJ1-4	TRBD1	TGTGCCAGCTCACCTCAACAGGGGAATAATGAAAAACTGTTTTTT	CASSPQQGNNEKLFF
NA	TRBV7-8	16	TRBJ1-3	NA	TGTGCCAGCAGCCAGGGCCGGGCAGGGACTGGAAACACCATATATTTT	CASSQGRAGTGNTIYF
NA	TRBV9	16	TRBJ2-1	TRBD2	TGTGCCAGCAGCTTTACCCCAGCGGGAGAGTTAGATGAGCAGTTCTTC	CASSFTPAGELDEQFF
NA	TRBV10-3	17	TRBJ2-7	NA	TGTGCCATCAGTGAGGCCAGAGCTGACTCCTCCTCCTACGAGCAGTACTTC	CAISEARADSSSYEQYF
NA	TRBV19	12	TRBJ1-4	NA	TGTGCCAGTAACGCCGGAGTCGGGGAGAAATTTTTT	CASNAGVGEKFF
NA	TRBV2	13	TRBJ1-4	NA	TGTGCCAGCAGGAGCGACAGTAATGAAAAACTGTTTTTT	CASRSDSNEKLFF
NA	TRBV10-3	15	TRBJ2-1	NA	TGTGCCATCAGTGAGATGTGGACAGCGAACAATGAGCAGTTCTTC	CAISEMWTANNEQFF
once	TRBV19	16	TRBJ2-6	NA	TGTGCCAGTATCCCGGACAGCCTCTCTGGGGCCAACGTCCTGACTTTC	CASIPDSLSGANVLTF
NA	TRBV11-2	15	TRBJ2-1	TRBD2	TGTGCCAGCAGCTTAACTAGCGGGAGTATCGATGAGCAGTTCTTC	CASSLTSGSIDEQFF
NA	TRBV2	16	TRBJ2-5	TRBD2	TGTGCCAGCAGTCGTCTAGGGACTAGCGTCCAAGAGACCCAGTACTTC	CASSRLGTSVQETQYF
NA	TRBV5-4	15	TRBJ2-5	NA	TGTGCCAGCAGCGCGACCGGGAAAGTTAAAGAGACCCAGTACTTC	CASSATGKVKETQYF
NA	TRBV6-1	14	TRBJ1-4	TRBD1	TGTGCCAGCAGTCCCGGGACAGGGTGGGAAAAACTGTTTTTT	CASSPGTGWEKLFF
NA	TRBV2	13	TRBJ1-2	NA	TGTGCCAGCAAGGACTATCCAGGCTATGGCTACACCTTC	CASKDYPGYGYTF
NA	TRBV5-5	15	TRBJ2-7	TRBD1	TGTGCCAGCAGCCGAGACGGACAGGGGGCGTACGAGCAGTACTTC	CASSRDGQGAYEQYF
NA	TRBV5-3	17	TRBJ2-7	TRBD2	TGTGCCAGAAGCTTGGTGCCCAAGCGGGAGGTTTCCTACGAGCAGTACTTC	CARSLVPKREVSYEQYF
NA	TRBV5-1	16	TRBJ1-1	NA	TGCGCCAGCAGCTCTGACCCTATAAACAGGGACACTGAAGCTTTCTTT	CASSSDPINRDTEAFF